These 3 T cell receptor beta chains came from one sample sequenced in a study of breast tumors, draining lymph nodes, adjacent tissues. From the multiplex PCR reads, TCRdb called clonotypes with MiXCR, one entry per CDR3 protein. The sample comprises approximately 180,000 distinct CDR3 sequences, about 34% of which are singletons, and around 3.5% rests with the top ten. Samples came from axillary lymph nodes draining the breast cancer. The sequenced material came from axillary lymph node tissue. These receptors all stem from a female donor with breast cancer. Some clones in this sample may be carry-over from other donors' samples.

Remarks on this clonotype: The DNA is left out, because the CDR3 cannot be placed on it with certainty; the CDR3 is given as TCRdb lists it. The V and J genes are TRBV7-9 and TRBJ2-7. The CDR3 is 14 residues long, ends included. Germline-derived CDR1 and CDR2 are SEHNR and FQNEAQ (reference sequence). The CDR3 is CASSFYICSVKQYF.

The V call is TRBV3-1, the J call TRBJ2-3; 12 nucleotides match TRBD2. The CDR3 has 15 amino acids. V lost 3 bases to trimming and J lost 5 bases; unmatched junction nucleotides: 3. CDR1 and CDR2 (germline): LGHDT, YNNKEL (reference sequence). The DNA for the CDR3 is TGTGCCAGCAGCCATCTAGCGGGGGGGCGAGATACGCAGTATTTT. It is translated as CASSHLAGGRDTQYF.

This chain connects TRBV12-3 or TRBV12-4 to TRBJ1-1; D call uncertain. The CDR3 consists of 13 residues. Trimming removed 5 bases at V and 0 bases at J, with 7 bases between. CDR3 sequence: CASSALMNTEAFF. The DNA of the CDR3 is TGTGCCAGCAGTGCCCTTATGAACACTGAAGCTTTCTTT.